Shown below are 7 T cell receptor beta chains from a single sample sequenced in a study of T cell repertoires in cytomegalovirus infection. Each CDR3 protein gets one entry after TCRdb re-called the reads with MiXCR. The table records around 530,000 distinct CDR3 sequences, around a quarter of them present only once. The sample taken for sequencing was PBMCs. The receptors come from a human donor in good health (CMV status not recorded). Some clones in this sample may be carry-over from other donors' samples.

The genes are TRBV7-3 and TRBJ2-7, with a possible D match to TRBD2 (6 bases). Germline CDR1 and CDR2: SGHTA and FQGTGA. Trimming removed 5 bases at V and 4 bases at J, with 24 bases between. The length of the CDR3 is 17 residues. As DNA, the CDR3 is TGTGCCAGCAGCCCGGGGCATACGGGGAGCGGGTCATACGAGCAGTACTTC. The encoded protein is CASSPGHTGSGSYEQYF.

The chain carries TRBV7-2 and TRBJ2-5, with D hard to call. The germline V gene encodes CDR1 SGHTA and CDR2 FQGNSA. Between the trimmed V and J ends, which lost 4 bases and 5 bases, there was a span of 8 bases. The CDR3 runs to 12 residues. The CDR3 reads CASSSSWETQYF. The CDR3 region has the DNA TGTGCCAGCAGCTCCTCCTGGGAGACCCAGTACTTC.

This clonotype was found a few times. The chain combines TRBV6-5 with TRBJ2-5, with TRBD2 matching over 8 bases. Germline V CDR1 and CDR2: MNHEY, SVGAGI. The CDR3 extends over 16 amino acids. V was pared by 0 bases and J by 2 bases, with 5 bases of the junction left unmatched. CDR3 bases: TGTGCCAGCAGTTACTCGGAACGGGAGGGGCAAGAGACCCAGTACTTC. Protein product: CASSYSEREGQETQYF.

There are a few counts of this clonotype. V and J are TRBV6-2 or TRBV6-3 and TRBJ2-7; 9 bases are a match to TRBD1. Germline-derived CDR1 and CDR2 are MNHEY and SVGEGT. CDR3 length: 17 amino acids. V shed 3 bases and J 3 bases; nucleotides not matched to a gene: 12. This chain's CDR3 is CASSYDGQGTGIYEQYV. CDR3 coding DNA: TGTGCCAGCAGTTATGATGGACAGGGGACAGGGATCTACGAGCAGTACGTC.

The chain carries TRBV6-1 and TRBJ2-2; TRBD1 is a possible D gene (5 bases). Germline values: CDR1 MNHNS, CDR2 SASEGT. V shed 6 bases and J shed 0 bases, with 20 bases lying between them. The CDR3 covers 18 residues. The CDR3 sequence: CASRGARATLANTGELFF. DNA of the CDR3: TGTGCCAGCAGGGGCGCCAGGGCTACCTTGGCGAACACCGGGGAGCTGTTTTTT.

This chain connects TRBV6-2 or TRBV6-3 to TRBJ1-5, with D possibly TRBD1 on 5 matching bases. Trimming stripped 8 bases from V and 7 bases from J, with 21 bases between. The CDR3 spans 15 residues. CDR1 and CDR2 (germline): MNHEY, SVGEGT. Here the CDR3 reads CASGSGTEGYQPQHF. CDR3 nucleotides: TGTGCCAGCGGCTCCGGGACCGAAGGTTACCAGCCCCAGCATTTT.

This clonotype occurred a few times. The chain uses TRBV6-2 or TRBV6-3 and TRBJ2-3; no clear D. V was trimmed by 3 bases and J by 5 bases, leaving 15 bases between them. Germline V lookup: CDR1 MNHEY, CDR2 SVGEGT. The CDR3 runs to 15 residues. CDR3 amino acids: CASSYIGVGVDTQYF. In DNA, the CDR3 is TGTGCCAGCAGTTATATTGGGGTCGGCGTAGATACGCAGTATTTT.